This record concerns one T cell receptor (beta chain) sequence. Assay used: immunoSEQ multiplex PCR; TCRdb lists only in-frame clones, some missing. Of about 200,000 clones listed, around 84% are singletons. The sample originates from a study of blood T cell repertoires in COVID-19. Study-level background: The cDNA or gDNA used as material had been derived from T cells, B-cell-depleted T cells, or PBMCs.

The participants were between roughly 18 and 89 years old and came from under 25 US areas. Trimming removed 5 bases at V and 6 bases at J, with 11 bases between. The CDR3 runs to 13 residues. Germline CDR1 and CDR2: MGHRA and YSYEKL. This sequence was found in a woman between 40 and 55 years old with acute COVID-19. The sequenced material came from PBMCs or T cells enriched from blood (not recorded which). The chain employs TRBV4-1 and TRBJ2-1; no clear D gene. The CDR3 loop is CASSLNRVNEQFF. The CDR3 DNA follows: TGCGCCAGCAGCTTAAATCGAGTCAATGAGCAGTTCTTC.